This passage covers 11 T cell receptor beta chains from one sample sequenced in a study of blood T cell repertoires in COVID-19. Sequencing used immunoSEQ multiplex PCR; TCRdb keeps in-frame clones, though not all of them. The sample contains about 300,000 clones, about 91% of which appear only once. Sequenced material: peripheral blood. These receptor sequences come from a woman in her 30s who had recovered from COVID-19.

This clone appeared once. The chain recombines TRBV6-1 with TRBJ1-1; perhaps TRBD1 as D (6 bases). V was clipped by 2 bases and J by 5 bases, with 6 bases between them. The germline gives CDR1 MNHNS, CDR2 SASEGT. The CDR3 runs 12 residues. The CDR3 DNA is TGTGCCAGCAGTGAACAGGGGACTGAAGCTTTCTTT. This sequence encodes CASSEQGTEAFF.

The chain has TRBV4-1 and TRBJ1-2, with D tentatively TRBD1 (5 bases). There are 14 residues in the CDR3. V gave up 4 bases and J gave up 1 base, with 10 bases separating them. Germline V gene lookup returns CDR1 MGHRA and CDR2 YSYEKL. The CDR3 protein is CASSLRQSNYGYTF. In DNA form, the CDR3 reads TGCGCCAGCAGCCTACGACAGAGTAACTATGGCTACACCTTC.

This chain joins TRBV19 and TRBJ1-6, with D unresolved. The CDR3 length is 17 residues. V lost 2 bases, J lost 8 bases, and 19 bases lay in between. CDR1 is LNHDA and CDR2 is SQIVND in the germline V gene (reference sequence). DNA for the CDR3: TGTGCCAGTAGTATATATAGCCCGACACGGGGTTATTCACCCCTCCACTTT. Translated: CASSIYSPTRGYSPLHF.

The chain is built from TRBV19 and TRBJ1-3; 8 bases align to TRBD1. The CDR3 is 15 residues long. Germline-derived CDR1 and CDR2 are LNHDA and SQIVND (reference sequence). After removal of 6 bases from V and 0 bases from J, the junction contained 4 bases not matched to a gene. The DNA of the CDR3 is TGTGCCAGTAGAGACAGGGGATCCTCTGGAAACACCATATATTTT. As protein: CASRDRGSSGNTIYF.

This chain links TRBV20-1 with TRBJ2-1, with a weak D call TRBD1 (7 bases). Germline V gene sequence: CDR1 DFQATT, CDR2 SNEGSKA (reference sequence). Trimming removed 3 bases from V and 6 bases from J, with 15 bases in between. This CDR3 is 14 amino acids long. The CDR3 is CSASAQGGVNEQFF. The CDR3 DNA reads TGCAGTGCTAGTGCCCAGGGGGGTGTCAATGAGCAGTTCTTC.

The rearrangement links TRBV10-3 to TRBJ2-3, with 7 bases aligning to TRBD2. J was trimmed by 3 bases and V by 11 bases; bases with no gene match: 2. CDR1 ENHRY and CDR2 SYGVKD come from the germline V gene. The CDR3 totals 11 residues. The CDR3 sequence: CAAGGTDTQYF. CDR3 nucleotides: TGTGCCGCCGGGGGGACAGATACGCAGTATTTT.

In its sample, this clone was seen a few times. The V call is TRBV30, the J call TRBJ1-1, with D tentatively TRBD1 (5 bases). Germline V lookup: CDR1 GTSNPN, CDR2 SVGIG (reference sequence). The CDR3 totals 12 residues. V dropped 6 bases and J dropped 8 bases, with 16 bases sitting between them. The CDR3, as DNA: TGTGCCTGTAATTCTGGGGCGTCCGAAGCTTTCTTT. Encoded protein: CACNSGASEAFF.

The chain has TRBV7-3 and TRBJ2-3, with TRBD1 matching over 8 bases. Looked up from germline, CDR1 is SGHTA and CDR2 is FQGTGA. Trimming cost V 5 bases and J 1 base; bases outside gene matches: 5. The CDR3 runs to 15 residues. CDR3 nucleotide sequence: TGTGCCAGCAGCCCCGACAGGGGCGGCACAGATACGCAGTATTTT. Its protein product is CASSPDRGGTDTQYF.

The V and J genes are TRBV19 and TRBJ1-3; D call uncertain. V gave up 3 bases and J gave up 4 bases, with 16 bases separating them. The CDR3 runs 16 residues. Germline V lookup: CDR1 LNHDA, CDR2 SQIVND (reference sequence). As DNA, the CDR3 is TGTGCCAGTAGTATGGAACAGAAGACCTTAGGAAACACCATATATTTT. Translated, it gives CASSMEQKTLGNTIYF. The whole variable domain, filled in from reference TRBV19 and TRBJ1-3, reads DGGITQSPKYLFRKEGQNVTLSCEQNLNHDAMYWYRQDPGQGLRLIYYSQIVNDFQKGDIAEGYSVSREKKESFPLTVTSAQKNPTAFYLCASSMEQKTLGNTIYFGEGSWLTVV.

The chain links TRBV6-5 to TRBJ1-2; 10 nucleotides align to TRBD1. Germline V gives CDR1 MNHEY, CDR2 SVGAGI. With V trimmed by 6 bases and J by 6 bases, 10 bases remained unmatched. The CDR3 is made up of 15 amino acids. CDR3 loop: CASSLKGTGVDGYTF. The CDR3 DNA reads TGTGCCAGCAGCCTCAAGGGGACAGGGGTGGATGGCTACACCTTC.

The chain employs TRBV3-1 (or the pseudogene TRBV3-2) and TRBJ2-3; maybe TRBD2 (6 bases). The CDR3 is 15 residues long. Germline V CDR1 and CDR2: LGHDT, YNNKEL (reference sequence). Trimming stripped 3 bases from V and 1 base from J, with 11 bases between. CDR3 DNA: TGTGCCAGCAGCCAGTGGGACTCACGCACAGATACGCAGTATTTT. Protein: CASSQWDSRTDTQYF.